This TCR beta chain came from a study of T-cell reconstitution after alpha-beta-depleted transplantation in children. Unique molecular identifiers tagged the TCRbeta library. From the PCR reads, TCRdb called clonotypes with MiXCR, one entry per CDR3 protein. Of 70,000 or so distinct CDR3 sequences listed, approximately 10% are singletons. The sample holds many counts of this clonotype. Its antigen is undetermined. Findings of the study overall: Reportedly, only several hundred clones from non-depleted graft cells drove alpha-beta T-cell counts at about two months. Among T cells one year after transplant, newly produced cells accounted for most counts and diversity. The origin of high day-60 TCRbeta diversity in some patients lay in surviving recipient T cells and thymic progenitors.

Germline CDR1 is SGHRS and CDR2 is YFSETQ. V lost 0 bases to trimming and J lost 7 bases; unmatched junction nucleotides: 8. The CDR3 sequence is 15 residues long. This clonotype originated in a boy between 10 and 17 years old with acute myeloid leukemia, due to receive a stem cell transplant. V is TRBV5-1 and J is TRBJ2-7; 9 nucleotides agree with TRBD1. The source was PBMCs, collected before TCRalphabeta/CD19-depleted stem cell transplant. The CDR3 region is CASSLDRDREEEQYF. The DNA of the CDR3 is TGCGCCAGCAGCTTGGACCGGGACAGGGAGGAAGAGCAGTACTTC.